Listed below are T cell receptor beta chains from one sample, sequenced in a study of T-cell reconstitution after alpha-beta-depleted transplantation in children. TCRdb redid the calling of the PCR reads with MiXCR, one entry per CDR3 protein. Of under 150,000 distinct CDR3 sequences in the sample, around 9.8% are singletons; the top ten hold less than 25%. Sequencing used PBMCs, mostly from graft donor cells, obtained 180 days after TCRalphabeta/CD19-depleted stem cell transplant. The receptors were gathered from a girl in the first two years of life who had a stem cell transplant for combined immunodeficiency, so the T cells may come from the graft donor. The CDR3 runs from the conserved cysteine through the conserved F or W. D genes are given only for firm matches. A row's size may be missing; if present it is once, few, many or a size class.

>-|-|TRBV29-1|TRBJ2-1
CSVATGVYNEQFF
TGCAGCGTTGCAACGGGGGTTTACAATGAGCAGTTCTTC
>few|TRBD2|TRBV7-9|TRBJ2-3
CASSRGLAGGSDTQYF
TGTGCCAGCAGCCGCGGACTAGCGGGGGGCTCAGATACGCAGTATTTT
>-|TRBD1|TRBV9|TRBJ1-4
CASSGRQGRGEKLFF
TGTGCCAGCAGCGGAAGACAGGGAAGGGGCGAAAAACTGTTTTTT
>few|TRBD2|TRBV7-8|TRBJ2-5
CASSFQGLRETQYF
TGTGCCAGCAGCTTCCAGGGACTACGGGAGACCCAGTACTTC
>few|TRBD2|TRBV4-1|TRBJ2-7
CASSQVGLAGGPQAREEQYF
TGCGCCAGCAGCCAAGTGGGACTAGCGGGAGGGCCCCAGGCCCGAGAGGAGCAGTACTTC
>-|-|TRBV19|TRBJ2-1
CASSIIGDNEQFF
TGTGCCAGTAGTATAATTGGGGACAATGAGCAGTTCTTC
>few|TRBD1|TRBV9|TRBJ2-1
CASSGDSYNEQFF
TGTGCCAGCAGCGGGGACAGCTACAATGAGCAGTTCTTC
>-|-|TRBV27|TRBJ2-1
CASSLPGALNEQFF
TGTGCCAGCAGTTTACCCGGGGCTCTCAATGAGCAGTTCTTC
>few|-|TRBV7-2|TRBJ2-1
CASSLGLTVPSYNEQFF
TGTGCCAGCAGCTTAGGCCTGACGGTCCCATCCTACAATGAGCAGTTCTTC
>few|-|TRBV3-1|TRBJ2-7
CASSRYSYEQYF
TGTGCCAGCAGCCGGTACAGCTACGAGCAGTACTTC
>few|TRBD2|TRBV12-3/TRBV12-4|TRBJ2-1
CASSPQAGVMGEQFF
TGTGCCAGCAGTCCTCAAGCGGGAGTCATGGGTGAGCAGTTCTTC
>-|TRBD1|TRBV10-3|TRBJ1-2
CAISAGGHYGYTF
TGTGCCATCAGCGCAGGGGGCCACTATGGCTACACCTTC
>many|-|TRBV10-3|TRBJ2-2
CAISVLDWITGELFF
TGTGCCATCAGTGTACTAGATTGGATCACCGGGGAGCTGTTTTTT
>-|-|TRBV12-3/TRBV12-4|TRBJ1-4
CASTSGRRISNEKLFF
TGTGCCAGCACCTCAGGCAGGCGGATCTCTAATGAAAAACTGTTTTTT
>few|TRBD2|TRBV27|TRBJ2-2
CASRGLASTGELFF
TGTGCCAGCAGGGGACTAGCCAGCACCGGGGAGCTGTTTTTT
>-|-|TRBV29-1|TRBJ1-2
CSVGSTEFYGYTF
TGCAGCGTTGGATCTACGGAGTTTTATGGCTACACCTTC
>many|TRBD1|TRBV5-4|TRBJ1-4
CASSLQGEKLFF
TGTGCCAGCAGCCTACAGGGGGAAAAACTGTTTTTT
>-|TRBD1|TRBV5-1|TRBJ2-3
CASSLADRGSDTQYF
TGCGCCAGCAGCTTGGCTGACAGGGGTTCAGATACGCAGTATTTT
>few|-|TRBV19|TRBJ2-7
CASSRGGGRPKEQYF
TGTGCCAGTAGTAGAGGAGGGGGGCGCCCTAAGGAGCAGTACTTC
>many|-|TRBV10-3|TRBJ2-3
CAISEWGLGTDTQYF
TGTGCCATCAGTGAGTGGGGCCTAGGGACAGATACGCAGTATTTT
>medium-sized|-|TRBV5-5|TRBJ2-7
CASSLATGQFRVYEQYF
TGTGCCAGCAGCTTGGCTACCGGACAGTTTAGGGTCTACGAGCAGTACTTC
>few|TRBD1|TRBV5-6|TRBJ2-7
CASSFGTGHSYEQYF
TGTGCCAGCAGCTTCGGGACAGGTCACTCCTACGAGCAGTACTTC
>-|-|TRBV20-1|TRBJ2-5
CSARSQETQYF
TGCAGTGCTAGATCCCAAGAGACCCAGTACTTC
>few|-|TRBV6-1|TRBJ2-1
CASSLLAGVYNEQFF
TGTGCCAGCAGCCTTTTGGCGGGCGTTTACAATGAGCAGTTCTTC
>-|-|TRBV12-3/TRBV12-4|TRBJ2-1
CASSFAGFNEQFF
TGTGCCAGCAGTTTCGCAGGGTTCAATGAGCAGTTCTTC
>-|-|TRBV6-5|TRBJ2-2
CASSYPTGDNTGELFF
TGTGCCAGCAGTTACCCCACTGGGGACAACACCGGGGAGCTGTTTTTT
>-|-|TRBV7-2|TRBJ1-6
CASSSRILHLHF
TGTGCCAGCAGCTCCAGGATCCTGCACCTCCACTTT
>few|-|TRBV2|TRBJ1-1
CASSVKAFF
TGTGCCAGCAGTGTAAAAGCTTTCTTT
>few|TRBD2|TRBV20-1|TRBJ2-7
CSATGLAGYEQYF
TGCAGTGCTACGGGACTAGCGGGTTACGAGCAGTACTTC
>-|-|TRBV5-5|TRBJ2-1
CASSLDGIGNEQFF
TGTGCCAGCAGCTTGGACGGGATTGGGAATGAGCAGTTCTTC
>-|TRBD2|TRBV29-1|TRBJ2-7
CSVLGGLEFHEQYF
TGCAGCGTGTTGGGGGGACTAGAATTCCACGAGCAGTACTTC
>few|TRBD1|TRBV10-3|TRBJ2-7
CAISESPDRAYEQYF
TGTGCCATCAGTGAGTCTCCGGACAGGGCCTACGAGCAGTACTTC
>few|-|TRBV14|TRBJ2-5
CASSHIAYQETQYF
TGTGCCAGCAGCCATATAGCGTACCAAGAGACCCAGTACTTC